Listed below are T cell receptor beta chains from one sample, sequenced in a study of blood T cells in healthy people across ages. MiXCR was run by TCRdb on the 5' RACE reads, yielding one entry per CDR3 protein. Here the sample spans about 930,000 distinct CDR3 sequences, 25% to 35% being singletons. A further study also used this sample, focusing on T cells of mothers and their children.

The sequencing sample was made of blood. These receptors came from a woman in her 40s in good health. The CDR3 runs from the conserved cysteine through the conserved F or W. The D gene is left open where the match is weak. Clone size is given for some rows only: seen once, a few or many times, or a class if the clone is expanded.

v_call,j_call,clone_size,d_call,cdr3_nt,cdr3_aa
TRBV27,TRBJ1-2,few,.,TGTGCCAGCAGTTTCGAGGGTAACTATGACTACACCTTC,CASSFEGNYDYTF
TRBV29-1,TRBJ2-7,many,.,TGCAGCGTCGCCACCGGGACGATATTTGCGCGGGAGCAGTACTTC,CSVATGTIFAREQYF
TRBV18,TRBJ2-1,few,.,TGTGCCAGCTCACGCCCATCGCATGAGCAGTTCTTC,CASSRPSHEQFF
TRBV7-3,TRBJ2-5,many,TRBD2,TGTGCCAGCAGCTCCGACGGGGGGGGGAGCAAGACCCAGTACTTC,CASSSDGGGSKTQYF
TRBV9,TRBJ1-2,many,TRBD1,TGTGCCAGCAGCCCGGGGACAGGGGCGGACTATGGCTACACCTTC,CASSPGTGADYGYTF
TRBV10-3,TRBJ2-7,many,.,TGTGCCATCAGCCAGGGTATTACCTACGAGCAGTACTTC,CAISQGITYEQYF
TRBV5-1,TRBJ2-1,.,.,TGCGCCAGCAGCTCGGCCCACGGCTACGAGCAGTTCTTC,CASSSAHGYEQFF
TRBV20-1,TRBJ2-3,.,.,TGCAGTGCTAGAGAAACTGCGGGATTAAGCACAGATACGCAGTATTTT,CSARETAGLSTDTQYF
TRBV29-1,TRBJ2-3,.,TRBD2,TGCAGCGTTCGCGGGACTAGCGGGGTTAGGGCAGATACGCAGTATTTT,CSVRGTSGVRADTQYF
TRBV6-6,TRBJ2-7,.,TRBD2,TGTGCCAGCAGTTACTCCTCCCAGCGGGGGGCAAACGAGCAGTACTTC,CASSYSSQRGANEQYF
TRBV20-1,TRBJ2-1,few,TRBD2,TGCAGTGCTCCCGCGGGGGAGCGAGATTACAATGAGCAGTTCTTC,CSAPAGERDYNEQFF
TRBV5-1,TRBJ2-3,.,TRBD2,TGCGCCAGCAGCTTAACACTAGCGGTCACAGATACGCAGTATTTT,CASSLTLAVTDTQYF
TRBV20-1,TRBJ2-5,few,.,TGCAGTGCTAGAGACGATAGGGGAGAGACCCAGTACTTC,CSARDDRGETQYF
TRBV20-1,TRBJ2-2,.,TRBD1,TGCAGTGCTAGGAGTTCCGGGACAGGGATGGGCACCGGGGAGCTGTTTTTT,CSARSSGTGMGTGELFF
TRBV28,TRBJ2-7,few,.,TGTGCCAGCAGTTTTTGGGCACCAACCTACGAGCAGTACTTC,CASSFWAPTYEQYF
TRBV28,TRBJ1-4,.,TRBD1,TGTGCCAGCAGTTTACAGGGGGCGAATAAAAAACTGTTTTTT,CASSLQGANKKLFF
TRBV25-1,TRBJ2-5,many,.,TGTGCCAGCAGTGAATGCCCGCGTATGGATTGTACCCAGTACTTC,CASSECPRMDCTQYF
TRBV5-1,TRBJ1-2,few,.,TGCGCCAGCAGCTTCGAACGGGCATCTATTTATGGCTACACCTTC,CASSFERASIYGYTF
TRBV20-1,TRBJ1-1,few,.,TGCAGTGCTAGAGATCCAAGGACGCGGGAGACTGAAGCTTTCTTT,CSARDPRTRETEAFF
TRBV4-3,TRBJ2-6,many,TRBD1,TGCGCCAGCAGCCCGGGACAGGGTTCTGGGGCCAACGTCCTGACTTTC,CASSPGQGSGANVLTF
TRBV3-1,TRBJ2-7,many,TRBD1,TGTGCCAGCAGCCCCCGGGACAGGGGGCTCGAGCAGTACTTC,CASSPRDRGLEQYF
TRBV15,TRBJ2-1,.,TRBD2,TGTACCACCAGCGGCGGGACTAGCGGTTACAATGAGCAGTTCTTC,CTTSGGTSGYNEQFF
TRBV24-1,TRBJ1-5,.,.,TGTGCCACCAGTGACCCTAATCAGCCCCAGCATTTT,CATSDPNQPQHF
TRBV28,TRBJ1-2,few,.,TGTGCCAGCAGTTTATGGGGGGAAGCTAACTATGGCTACACCTTC,CASSLWGEANYGYTF
TRBV2,TRBJ2-1,.,.,TGTGCCAGCAGTGAGCAGGGGCGTAATGAGCAGTTCTTC,CASSEQGRNEQFF
TRBV7-6,TRBJ2-7,few,TRBD1,TGTGCCAGCAGCCCGAGGACAGGGTTGCCCTACGAGCAGTACTTC,CASSPRTGLPYEQYF
TRBV14,TRBJ1-1,.,.,TGTGCCAGCAGCCAAGAAGGGCAGGGCTGGTCTGAAGCTTTCTTT,CASSQEGQGWSEAFF
TRBV20-1,TRBJ1-1,.,TRBD1,TGCAGTGCAAACAGGGGAATGAACACTGAAGCTTTCTTT,CSANRGMNTEAFF
TRBV7-2,TRBJ1-4,.,TRBD1,TGTTCCAGCAGCGGGTACAGGGGGCGGACTAATGAAAAACTGTTTTTT,CSSSGYRGRTNEKLFF
TRBV12-3/TRBV12-4,TRBJ2-1,.,TRBD2,TGTGCCAGCGGGAAAAGCGGGGGGCGGTCTTACAATGAGCAGTTCTTC,CASGKSGGRSYNEQFF
TRBV4-3,TRBJ1-2,few,.,TGCGCCAGCAGCCAAGATCGTAAGGGGACGGGCTATGGCTACACCTTC,CASSQDRKGTGYGYTF
TRBV7-2,TRBJ2-1,.,.,TGTGCCAGCAGCGTAGGGGCTAGCTGGCGGCAGTTCTTC,CASSVGASWRQFF
TRBV6-5,TRBJ2-2,few,.,TGTGCCAGCAGTGAAGGGGTCACCGGGGAGCTGTTTTTT,CASSEGVTGELFF
TRBV5-6,TRBJ2-7,.,.,TGTGCCAGCATGTCGGGACAAACCTACGAGCAGTACTTC,CASMSGQTYEQYF
TRBV6-1,TRBJ1-5,.,.,TGTGCCAGCAGTGAACAGGGTCTAGGCAATCAGCCCCAGCATTTT,CASSEQGLGNQPQHF
TRBV28,TRBJ1-5,.,TRBD1,TGTGCCAGCAGGTTAACAGGGGGCGTCAATCAGCCCCAGCATTTT,CASRLTGGVNQPQHF
TRBV3-1,TRBJ2-7,.,.,TGTGCCAGCAGCCAAGGGGGGGCCGCGCAGTACTTC,CASSQGGAAQYF
TRBV5-1,TRBJ2-5,.,.,TGCGCCAGCAGCTTGCAGCGCCGAGGCTTAACGGAGACCCAGTACTTC,CASSLQRRGLTETQYF
TRBV6-5,TRBJ1-6,few,.,TGTGCCAGTAGTTACCGTGCAGTAGGCAATTCACCCCTCCACTTT,CASSYRAVGNSPLHF
TRBV29-1,TRBJ2-7,many,TRBD1,TGCAGCGGCTCGGATTCAGGGGGCGAGCAGTACTTC,CSGSDSGGEQYF
TRBV3-1,TRBJ2-1,.,.,TGTGCCAGCAGCCAGCACAGGGTTGGGGAGCAGTTCTTC,CASSQHRVGEQFF
TRBV12-3/TRBV12-4,TRBJ1-1,many,.,TGTGCCAGCAGCCTCAGAGAGAACACTGAAGCTTTCTTT,CASSLRENTEAFF
TRBV12-3/TRBV12-4,TRBJ2-1,few,.,TGTGCCAGCAGTTTGCGGGGTGGAGATGGGTATAAGAATGAGCAGTTCTTC,CASSLRGGDGYKNEQFF
TRBV20-1,TRBJ1-4,few,.,TGCAGTGCTAGCGAGGGCCCTAATGAAAAACTGTTTTTT,CSASEGPNEKLFF
TRBV7-9,TRBJ1-3,few,.,TGTGCCAGCAGCCCGACAGCCTCTGGAAACACCATATATTTT,CASSPTASGNTIYF
TRBV5-5,TRBJ2-2,.,TRBD1,TGTGCCAGCAGGAGGACAGGGCCGAACACCGGGGAGCTGTTTTTT,CASRRTGPNTGELFF
TRBV24-1,TRBJ2-6,few,TRBD1,TGTGCCACCAGTGATTTTCGACAGGGCTCTGGGGCCAACGTCCTGACTTTC,CATSDFRQGSGANVLTF
TRBV9,TRBJ2-5,many,TRBD2,TGTGCCAGCAGCCCGAGAGCGGGACAAGAGACCCAGTACTTC,CASSPRAGQETQYF